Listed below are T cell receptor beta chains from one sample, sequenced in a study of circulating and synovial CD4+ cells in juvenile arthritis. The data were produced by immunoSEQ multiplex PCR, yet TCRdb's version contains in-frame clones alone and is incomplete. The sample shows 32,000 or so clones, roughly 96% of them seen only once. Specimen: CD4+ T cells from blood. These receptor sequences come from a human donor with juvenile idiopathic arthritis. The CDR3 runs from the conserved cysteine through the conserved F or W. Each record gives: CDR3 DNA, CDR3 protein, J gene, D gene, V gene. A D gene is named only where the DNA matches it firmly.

CDR3 DNA: TGTGCCAGCAGTGTCGGCCGGGACAGCGAGCAGTTCTTC; CDR3 protein: CASSVGRDSEQFF; J gene: TRBJ2-1; D gene: TRBD1; V gene: TRBV6-4
CDR3 DNA: TGTGCCAGCAGTAAACGGGAGGGCAACTATGGCTACACCTTC; CDR3 protein: CASSKREGNYGYTF; J gene: TRBJ1-2; D gene: NA; V gene: TRBV7-8
CDR3 DNA: TGTGCCAGCAGTGATTGGGGCGGGGGGGCTGGTGGCTACACCTTC; CDR3 protein: CASSDWGGGAGGYTF; J gene: TRBJ1-2; D gene: NA; V gene: TRBV6-1
CDR3 DNA: TGTGCCAGCAGCCAAGTACAGGAGGGGAATTACGAGCAGTACTTC; CDR3 protein: CASSQVQEGNYEQYF; J gene: TRBJ2-7; D gene: NA; V gene: TRBV4-2
CDR3 DNA: TGTGCCAGCAGTCTACTAGCGGATACGCAGTATTTT; CDR3 protein: CASSLLADTQYF; J gene: TRBJ2-3; D gene: TRBD2; V gene: TRBV2
CDR3 DNA: TGTGCCTGGAGTGTTACAACTAGCGGGAGGCAGGAGCTGTTTTTT; CDR3 protein: CAWSVTTSGRQELFF; J gene: TRBJ2-2; D gene: TRBD2; V gene: TRBV30
CDR3 DNA: TGTGCCAGCAGCTTAATAGCCCAAGAGACCCAGTACTTC; CDR3 protein: CASSLIAQETQYF; J gene: TRBJ2-5; D gene: NA; V gene: TRBV7-3
CDR3 DNA: TGTGCCAGCAGTGTGTCTGGGGGCCCCGGGGAGCTGTTTTTT; CDR3 protein: CASSVSGGPGELFF; J gene: TRBJ2-2; D gene: NA; V gene: TRBV25-1
CDR3 DNA: TGCGCCAGCAGCTTGGGGGGACAGGGGACCTACGAGCAGTACTTC; CDR3 protein: CASSLGGQGTYEQYF; J gene: TRBJ2-7; D gene: TRBD1; V gene: TRBV5-1
CDR3 DNA: TGTGCCATCAGGGCGGCACAGGGGGTCTCCTACGAGCAGTACTTC; CDR3 protein: CAIRAAQGVSYEQYF; J gene: TRBJ2-7; D gene: TRBD1; V gene: TRBV10-3
CDR3 DNA: TGTGCCAGCCTAACTAGCGGGGGGAACTACAATGAGCAGTTCTTC; CDR3 protein: CASLTSGGNYNEQFF; J gene: TRBJ2-1; D gene: TRBD2; V gene: TRBV28